This entry features one TCR beta chain sequence. These data are taken from a study of T cell repertoires in aging, cancer and after chemotherapy. For the study at large: Donors were grouped into six age bands spanning 30 or younger through 70 or older.

Amplification of TCR beta used genomic DNA extracted from peripheral blood. A mixed TRB-A/B primer pool amplified rearranged TRB by multiplex touch-down PCR. One entry per CDR3 protein results from TCRdb running MiXCR on the multiplex PCR reads. The sample has some 10,000 distinct CDR3 sequences, approximately 38% seen once. The sequencing sample was made of blood. This sequence originates from a human donor in good health.

The CDR3 DNA sequence: TGTGCCAGCAGTAGGACTAGCGGGAGGCGGGGTGAGCAGTTCTTC. It yields the protein CASSRTSGRRGEQFF. This rearrangement joins TRBV6-1 to TRBJ2-1; the match to TRBD2 covers 14 bases. V was clipped by 5 bases and J by 9 bases; unmatched bases: 6. Per the germline V gene, CDR1 is MNHNS and CDR2 is SASEGT. This CDR3 is built from 15 residues.